These T cell receptor beta chains were read from a single sample in a study of beta chain features in type 1 diabetes. Only in-frame clones appear in the TCRdb table, and some are missing; sequencing was by immunoSEQ multiplex PCR. The profile covers 220,000 or so clones, with about 63% appearing a single time and 0.053% taken by the ten largest. Sequenced sample: naive CD4+ T cells from blood. The receptors shown here come from a man aged 30 to 45 in good health. Both conserved end residues are part of each CDR3. D genes are given only for firm matches. For some rows the clone size is stated as once, few or many, or as a class when expanded; others skip it.

j_call clone_size d_call v_call cdr3_nt cdr3_aa
TRBJ2-7 few NA TRBV9 TGTGCCAGCAGCGTAGGGGCGACCAGCTCCTACGAGCAGTACTTC CASSVGATSSYEQYF
TRBJ2-7 few TRBD2 TRBV28 TGTGCCAGCAGTTTGGGATCTGCGGGAGACTACGAGCAGTACTTC CASSLGSAGDYEQYF
TRBJ1-1 NA NA TRBV29-1 TGCAGCGTTGACGACATGACAGCTTCGAACACTGAAGCTTTCTTT CSVDDMTASNTEAFF
TRBJ2-1 NA NA TRBV11-2 TGTGCCAGCAGCGGGGACCGCCACAATGAGCAGTTCTTC CASSGDRHNEQFF
TRBJ1-4 NA NA TRBV7-2 TGTGCCAGCAGCCAGCGTGGGGTCCGGAGTGAAAAACTGTTTTTT CASSQRGVRSEKLFF
TRBJ1-6 NA NA TRBV25-1 TGTGCCAGCAGTGAATTAAGGGGTAATTCACCCCTCCACTTT CASSELRGNSPLHF
TRBJ2-7 NA NA TRBV30 TGTGCCTCCGGTGGCACGCCCTACGAGCAGTACTTC CASGGTPYEQYF
TRBJ2-6 NA NA TRBV10-3 TGTGCCATCAGTGGCCTCGTTCGGTCTGGGGCCAACGTCCTGACTTTC CAISGLVRSGANVLTF
TRBJ2-7 NA NA TRBV29-1 TGCAGCGTGGGGGATATAGTTTCCCACGAGCAGTACTTC CSVGDIVSHEQYF
TRBJ2-5 NA TRBD1 TRBV29-1 TGCAGCGTTGAAGATGACAGGGGGCAAGAGACCCAGTACTTC CSVEDDRGQETQYF
TRBJ2-3 NA TRBD1 TRBV5-1 TGCGCCAGCAGCGTCGACAGGGTGGAGCAGTATTTT CASSVDRVEQYF
TRBJ2-1 few NA TRBV30 TGTGCCTGGAGTGTGGGGGGACATGAGCAGTTCTTC CAWSVGGHEQFF
TRBJ2-3 NA NA TRBV7-8 TGTGCCAGCAGCTTAGGGCCCATGAGCGGAGAGGGAGGAGATACGCAGTATTTT CASSLGPMSGEGGDTQYF
TRBJ1-2 NA NA TRBV28 TGTGCCAGCAGTGGGAGGTCCCCGGGACGGGACGCTAACTATGGCTACACCTTC CASSGRSPGRDANYGYTF
TRBJ2-1 NA TRBD2 TRBV4-2 TGTGCCAGCAGCCAAGTTTCTTTAAGCGGGGGGGCCTATCGGCAGTTCTTC CASSQVSLSGGAYRQFF
TRBJ2-1 NA TRBD2 TRBV10-3 TGTGCCACCTCTAGCGGGATGAAGCAGTTCTTC CATSSGMKQFF
TRBJ1-2 NA NA TRBV29-1 TGCAGCGTTGAAGGCAGCAAACTTAACTATGGCTACACCTTC CSVEGSKLNYGYTF
TRBJ2-3 NA NA TRBV2 TGTGCCAGCAAAGAGACAGGCACAGATACGCAGTATTTT CASKETGTDTQYF
TRBJ2-1 few TRBD2 TRBV29-1 TGCAGCGTTCAGCGGGGCCTCTCCTACAATGAGCAGTTCTTC CSVQRGLSYNEQFF
TRBJ2-1 NA NA TRBV2 TGTGCCAGCAGTGAAGAGATGGTCAATGAGCAGTTCTTC CASSEEMVNEQFF
TRBJ1-6 NA NA TRBV2 TGTGCCAGCAGTCAGGACCCAACGTCCCTCCACTTT CASSQDPTSLHF
TRBJ2-5 NA TRBD1 TRBV10-3 TGTGCCATCAGTGAGGACAGGGGAGGCGAGACCCAGTACTTC CAISEDRGGETQYF
TRBJ2-1 NA TRBD2 TRBV5-1 TGCGCCAGCAGCTTGGGACTAGCGGGTATGCAGTTCTTC CASSLGLAGMQFF
TRBJ2-3 few NA TRBV5-1 TGCGCCAGCAGCTTGGAGGGAGTCCGCCTAAGCACAGATACGCAGTATTTT CASSLEGVRLSTDTQYF
TRBJ2-1 NA NA TRBV25-1 TGTGCCAGCAGGGTTGGTGGCTCCTACAATGAGCAGTTCTTC CASRVGGSYNEQFF
TRBJ2-7 NA NA TRBV30 TGTGCCTGGAGTAGCGGACGGAGCAGCTCCTACGAGCAGTACTTC CAWSSGRSSSYEQYF
TRBJ2-7 NA NA TRBV30 TGTGCCTGGGGGACGGTGATCTACGAGCAGTACTTC CAWGTVIYEQYF
TRBJ1-1 once TRBD1 TRBV9 TGTGCCAGCAGCGTGGGACAGGGGAACACTGAAGCTTTCTTT CASSVGQGNTEAFF
TRBJ2-2 NA NA TRBV29-1 TGCAGCGCGAGACAGAACACCGGGGAGCTGTTTTTT CSARQNTGELFF
TRBJ1-5 NA NA TRBV6-5 TGTGCCAGCAGGAGGGGAAGCAATCAGCCCCAGCATTTT CASRRGSNQPQHF
TRBJ1-1 few TRBD1 TRBV23-1 TGCGCCAGCAGTCAGGTGACAGGGGCGAACACTGAAGCTTTCTTT CASSQVTGANTEAFF
TRBJ2-3 NA TRBD2 TRBV25-1 TGTGCCAGCAGTGCCGGCGGGGGGCCAGATACGCAGTATTTT CASSAGGGPDTQYF
TRBJ2-3 once NA TRBV7-2 TGTGCCAGCAGCAATACAGATACGCAGTATTTT CASSNTDTQYF
TRBJ2-7 few NA TRBV18 TGTGCCAGCTCAGCAGGGAATTTCTACGAGCAGTACTTC CASSAGNFYEQYF
TRBJ1-2 NA TRBD1 TRBV5-1 TGCGCCAGCAGCGCGGGACAGAACTATGGCTACACCTTC CASSAGQNYGYTF
TRBJ2-2 once NA TRBV30 TGTGCCTGGAGTTGGACCGGGGAGCTGTTTTTT CAWSWTGELFF
TRBJ2-5 NA NA TRBV29-1 TGCAGCGTTGAGGGGGCACCGGAGACCCAGTACTTC CSVEGAPETQYF
TRBJ2-1 NA NA TRBV7-7 TGTGCCAGCAGCCCTGGACAGTCAAATGAGCAGTTCTTC CASSPGQSNEQFF
TRBJ2-7 NA NA TRBV15 TGTGCCACCAGCGTGAGGGACTCCAAAAACCCTACGGAGCAGTACTTC CATSVRDSKNPTEQYF
TRBJ2-5 NA NA TRBV28 TGTGCCAGCAGTTTATTGGAGACCCAGTACTTC CASSLLETQYF
TRBJ1-1 NA NA TRBV30 TGTGCCTGGAGTAAGCCGAGACAAGGAAACACTGAAGCTTTCTTT CAWSKPRQGNTEAFF
TRBJ2-1 NA NA TRBV9 TGTGCCAGCAGCGTACCGCCCTGGACTAAAGGGAACAATGAGCAGTTCTTC CASSVPPWTKGNNEQFF
TRBJ2-3 NA TRBD1 TRBV11-2 TGTGCCAGCAGCTCCACAGGGGCCACCGTTACTAGCACAGATACGCAGTATTTT CASSSTGATVTSTDTQYF
TRBJ2-7 NA NA TRBV27 TGTGCCAGCAAAAAAGAGCAGTACTTC CASKKEQYF
TRBJ2-5 few NA TRBV29-1 TGCAGCGTGGGGGCTACCCAAGAGACCCAGTACTTC CSVGATQETQYF
TRBJ2-3 NA NA TRBV7-9 TGTGCCAGCAGCTTCGGACAAGCAGATACGCAGTATTTT CASSFGQADTQYF
TRBJ2-1 NA TRBD2 TRBV4-3 TGCGCCAGCAGCCCCATACTAGCGGGGGACTTTGAGCAGTTCTTC CASSPILAGDFEQFF
TRBJ2-6 NA NA TRBV15 TGTGCCACCAGCAGTGAACCAAGCTCTGGGGCCAACGTCCTGACTTTC CATSSEPSSGANVLTF
TRBJ2-1 NA NA TRBV5-4 TGTGCCAGCAGCTTGGATCAGACGCAGTTCTTC CASSLDQTQFF
TRBJ2-3 NA NA TRBV5-1 TGCGCCAGCAGCCCCGGGGGGCAGGGGGCATGGGATACGCAGTATTTT CASSPGGQGAWDTQYF